Shown below are 3 T cell receptor beta chains from a single sample sequenced in a study of T-cell memory formation after mild COVID-19 listed by TCRdb under 2021. The protocol used for the library was 5' RACE. Sequencing was performed on an Illumina NovaSeq 6000. TCRdb itself trimmed the public reads at Q25 with fastp, ran MiXCR and retained productive beta chains. Rows merge per CDR3 protein into single entries with the most common DNA and genes. This sample has more than 80,000 distinct CDR3 sequences in its table, and under 15% of those were observed once. 25% to 35% of the sample belongs to the ten largest clones. Specimen: PBMCs or a T cell subset sorted from them (not recorded which). All receptors come from an adult woman who had mild COVID-19 (a few samples of this study predate the infection). The sample titles of this study are shuffled in the database, so cell type and time point are left out; the donor was told from shared clones.

The V gene is TRBV11-2, the J gene TRBJ2-3; the match to TRBD1 covers 10 bases. The V and J ends lost 5 bases and 2 bases, in that order; junction bases with no gene match: 4. This CDR3 region has 15 residues. Germline CDR1 SGHAT, CDR2 FQNNGV. The CDR3 loop reads CASSTGTGDTDTQYF. CDR3 sequence (DNA): TGTGCCAGCAGCACCGGGACAGGGGACACAGATACGCAGTATTTT. The whole variable domain, filled in from reference TRBV11-2 and TRBJ2-3, reads EAGVAQSPRYKIIEKRQSVAFWCNPISGHATLYWYQQILGQGPKLLIQFQNNGVVDDSQLPKDRFSAERLKGVDSTLKIQPAKLEDSAVYLCASSTGTGDTDTQYFGPGTRLTVL.

J is TRBJ2-7 and V is TRBV10-3, with TRBD1 as a possible D gene (5 bases). The germline V gene encodes CDR1 ENHRY and CDR2 SYGVKD. V was pared by 2 bases and J by 2 bases, with 10 bases between. The CDR3 has 14 amino acids. The CDR3 protein is CAISEDAGPYEQYF. The CDR3 DNA reads TGTGCCATCAGTGAGGATGCAGGGCCCTACGAGCAGTACTTC.

This clonotype turned up a few times. V usage is TRBV12-3 or TRBV12-4 and J usage is TRBJ2-2; D tentatively fits TRBD1 or TRBD2 (5 bases each). The CDR3 totals 15 residues. Trimming left V 5 bases short and J 4 bases short, with 14 bases between. The CDR3 nucleotides are TGTGCCAGCAGTCCCGGGACCCGGCGCACCGGGGAGCTGTTTTTT. Encoded protein: CASSPGTRRTGELFF.